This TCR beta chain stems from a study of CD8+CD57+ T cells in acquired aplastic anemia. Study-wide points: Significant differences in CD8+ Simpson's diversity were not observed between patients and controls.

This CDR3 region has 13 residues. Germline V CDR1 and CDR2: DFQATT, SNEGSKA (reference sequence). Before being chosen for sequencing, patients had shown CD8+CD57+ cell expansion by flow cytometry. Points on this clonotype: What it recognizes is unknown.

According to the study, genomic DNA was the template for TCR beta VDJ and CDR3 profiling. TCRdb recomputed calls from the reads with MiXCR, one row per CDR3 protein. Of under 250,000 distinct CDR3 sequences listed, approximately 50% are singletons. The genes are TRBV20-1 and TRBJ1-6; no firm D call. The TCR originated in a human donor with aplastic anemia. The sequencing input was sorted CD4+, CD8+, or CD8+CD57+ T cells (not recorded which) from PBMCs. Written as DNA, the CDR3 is TGCAGCCCCCAGCACCCCTATAATTCACCCCTCCACTTT. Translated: CSPQHPYNSPLHF.